This TCR beta chain was found in a study of HIV-infected patients and healthy controls. The germline V gene has CDR1 MNHEY and CDR2 SVGEGT. J lost 5 bases, V lost 5 bases, and 7 bases had no gene match. The CDR3 consists of 14 residues. No cell fractionation was done, so the repertoire covers all unsorted peripheral blood T cells. Study observations and caveats: Significantly higher mean Gini indices appeared in HIV-infected repertoires, possibly reflecting oligoclonality.

Alpha and beta constant-region primers primed reverse transcription of about 470 ng RNA. Using multiplexing indices, alpha and beta chain libraries were generated apart by chain-specific third strand synthesis. TCRdb analysed the 5' RACE reads with MiXCR anew, one entry per CDR3 protein. Here the sample spans about 24,000 distinct CDR3 sequences, approximately 9% being singletons. This clonotype was detected many times. Antigen unknown. The sample consisted of blood. The TCR was taken from an adult in good health. The V call is TRBV6-2 or TRBV6-3, the J call TRBJ2-5; 8 bases match TRBD2. The CDR3 bases are TGTGCCAGCAGTACCCTCACTAGCGGCGAGACCCAGTACTTC. Translated: CASSTLTSGETQYF.